Each of the 20 T cell receptor beta chains below was sequenced from the same sample in a study of neurological immune-mediated disorders. MiXCR, run by TCRdb on the 5' RACE reads, gives a single entry per CDR3 protein. The data contain under 45,000 distinct CDR3 sequences, roughly 14% of them seen just once; the ten biggest clones take up 3% to 4.5%. Sequences were obtained from CD4+ T cells from blood. Every receptor here comes from a woman aged 55-70 years with HTLV-1-associated myelopathy (HAM/TSP).

This clonotype came up many times. This rearrangement joins TRBV5-1 to TRBJ2-7; TRBD1 aligns across 10 bases. CDR1 SGHRS and CDR2 YFSETQ come from the germline V gene. V lost 4 bases and J lost 6; bases outside the gene matches: 13. The CDR3 consists of 16 residues. The CDR3 sequence: CASSPGTGAWGREQYF. The DNA of the CDR3 is TGCGCCAGCAGCCCCGGGACAGGGGCCTGGGGGCGCGAGCAGTACTTC.

This clonotype has at least ten counts. The chain joins TRBV7-2 to TRBJ2-5; tentatively, D is TRBD1 or TRBD2 (6 bases each). V gave up 5 bases and J gave up 1 base, with 14 bases separating them. The CDR3 spans 15 residues. CDR1 and CDR2 from the germline V gene are SGHTA and FQGNSA. The CDR3 is CASSQLGGSQETQYF. The DNA of the CDR3 is TGTGCCAGCAGCCAACTCGGGGGCTCCCAAGAGACCCAGTACTTC.

Of note for this clonotype: A junction end diverges from the germline sequence, so it may reflect a read error. V gene TRBV10-3 combines with J gene TRBJ2-1; either TRBD1 or TRBD2 may fit D (7 bases each). This CDR3 is built from 15 residues. From germline, CDR1 is ENHRY and CDR2 SYGVKD. The CDR3 is CSISERDSSYNEQFF. The CDR3 DNA follows: TGTTCCATCAGTGAGCGGGACAGTTCCTACAATGAGCAGTTCTTC.

J is TRBJ1-2 and V is TRBV6-1, with TRBD1 identical over 11 bases. The V gene end was trimmed by 6 bases and the J gene end by 3 bases; junction bases not matched to a gene: 6. CDR1 and CDR2 from the germline V gene are MNHNS and SASEGT. This CDR3 has 15 residues. CDR3 residues: CASSWDRGTDYGYTF. For the CDR3, the DNA is TGTGCCAGCAGCTGGGACAGGGGGACGGACTATGGCTACACCTTC.

V is TRBV20-1 and J is TRBJ1-1; possible D gene TRBD1, 6 bases. The ends were cut back, 4 bases at V and 1 base at J, with 10 bases in the middle. From germline, CDR1 is DFQATT and CDR2 SNEGSKA (reference sequence). The CDR3 loop spans 13 amino acids. The CDR3 DNA follows: TGCAGTGCTAAGACAGGTGGGAACACTGAAGCTTTCTTT. Translation gives CSAKTGGNTEAFF.

This clonotype was observed many times. J is TRBJ1-4 and V is TRBV5-4; unclear D gene. The germline gives CDR1 SGHNT, CDR2 YYREEE (reference sequence). The CDR3 consists of 19 residues. Trimming removed 2 bases at V and 0 bases at J, with 20 bases between. In DNA form, the CDR3 reads TGTGCCAGCAGCTTCGACCCCCTTCTTCGCGGCTCAACTAATGAAAAACTGTTTTTT. As protein: CASSFDPLLRGSTNEKLFF.

Judged by abundance, this clonotype is medium-sized. The chain is built from TRBV29-1 and TRBJ2-2; TRBD2 matches at 11 bases. Germline trimming cut 1 base from V and 5 bases from J; bases unmatched to any gene: 3. The CDR3 is 15 residues long. The germline V gene has CDR1 SQVTM and CDR2 ANQGSEA. Here the CDR3 reads CSVEASGGRTGELFF. CDR3 nucleotides: TGCAGCGTTGAAGCTAGCGGGGGGAGGACCGGGGAGCTGTTTTTT.

This clonotype is termed large. This sequence joins TRBV5-1 and TRBJ2-5; D unclear. From germline, CDR1 is SGHRS and CDR2 YFSETQ. Trimming removed 0 bases from V and 5 bases from J, with 2 bases in between. There are 11 residues in the CDR3. In nucleotides, the CDR3 is TGCGCCAGCAGCTTGGAGGAGACCCAGTACTTC. Encoded protein: CASSLEETQYF.

This clonotype was seen repeatedly, ten times or more. The rearrangement links TRBV18 to TRBJ2-3, with no clear D. This CDR3 has 14 amino acids. Trimming shortened V by 0 bases and J by 2 bases, and 6 bases separated the two germline ends. The V gene's germline CDR1 is KGHSH and CDR2 LQKENI. The CDR3 sequence: CASSPPTNTDTQYF. CDR3 bases: TGTGCCAGCTCACCACCGACCAACACAGATACGCAGTATTTT.

This clonotype was detected ten times or more. The rearrangement uses TRBV12-3 or TRBV12-4 and TRBJ1-2, with 9 bases that match TRBD1. This CDR3 region has 16 residues. Losses at the gene ends were 5 bases for V and 7 bases for J; bases not matched to a gene: 14. The CDR3 here is CASSELLQGAGSGYTF. As DNA, the CDR3 is TGTGCCAGCAGTGAACTCCTACAGGGGGCAGGTTCTGGCTACACCTTC.

On this clonotype itself: The conserved closing phenylalanine or tryptophan is absent in this CDR3, likely reflecting a read error. This chain links TRBV11-3 with TRBJ2-3; D gene unclear. Germline values: CDR1 SGHNT, CDR2 YENEEA. This CDR3 is 13 amino acids long. The CDR3 DNA is TGTGTCAGCAGCTTAGTAGGTCATGATACGCAGTATTTG. Protein product: CVSSLVGHDTQYL.

This clonotype was counted many times. The V and J genes are TRBV12-3 or TRBV12-4 and TRBJ2-4; D is ambiguous. This CDR3 has 13 amino acids. Trimming took off 5 bases at V and 7 bases at J, with 12 bases between the two ends. The CDR3 here is CASSPTDRNIQYF. Here the CDR3 DNA reads TGTGCCAGCAGTCCGACGGATCGGAACATTCAGTACTTC.

This clonotype was recorded at least ten times. The rearrangement joins TRBV5-1 to TRBJ2-4; D is possibly TRBD1 or TRBD2 (5 bases each). The V end was cut by 5 bases, the J end by 8 bases, with 17 bases between. Germline V lookup: CDR1 SGHRS, CDR2 YFSETQ. The CDR3 runs to 14 residues. CDR3 loop: CASSPGTWTDIQYF. In DNA, the CDR3 is TGCGCCAGCAGTCCCGGGACGTGGACGGACATTCAGTACTTC. Variable domain in full (rest from reference TRBV5-1 and TRBJ2-4): KAGVTQTPRYLIKTRGQQVTLSCSPISGHRSVSWYQQTPGQGLQFLFEYFSETQRNKGNFPGRFSGRQFSNSRSEMNVSTLELGDSALYLCASSPGTWTDIQYFGAGTRLSVL.

The chain has TRBV5-1 and TRBJ2-5; TRBD2 matches at 11 bases. This CDR3 has 16 amino acids. Germline V gene lookup returns CDR1 SGHRS and CDR2 YFSETQ. V trimming: 4 bases; J trimming: 5 bases; junction bases outside the gene matches: 10. CDR3 sequence (DNA): TGCGCCAGCAGCATATCTAGCGGGGGGCTGGGGGAGACCCAGTACTTC. Translating it yields CASSISSGGLGETQYF.

DNA of the CDR3: TGTGCCAGCAGGGGGATAGCGGACCTCTCCTACGAGCAGTACTTC. It translates to CASRGIADLSYEQYF. The rearrangement uses TRBV28 and TRBJ2-7, with a weak D call TRBD2 (6 bases). The CDR3 has 15 residues. Looked up from germline, CDR1 is MDHEN and CDR2 is SYDVKM. The ends were cut back, 6 bases at V and 0 bases at J, with 15 bases in the middle.

This clonotype was seen at least ten times. The chain carries TRBV5-1 and TRBJ2-7, with TRBD1 matching over 10 bases. The trim removed 4 bases at V and 6 bases at J, leaving 4 bases unmatched. CDR3 length: 13 amino acids. CDR1 and CDR2 (germline): SGHRS, YFSETQ. CDR3 loop: CASSLDRGREQYF. The CDR3 nucleotides are TGCGCCAGCAGCCTTGACAGGGGGCGCGAGCAGTACTTC.

By share, this clonotype counts as medium-sized. This chain links TRBV5-1 with TRBJ2-5; 10 positions agree with TRBD2. V trimming: 4 bases; J trimming: 1 base; junction bases outside the gene matches: 4. Per germline, CDR1 SGHRS and CDR2 YFSETQ. The CDR3 runs to 15 residues. The chain's CDR3 is CASSGLAEAQETQYF. The CDR3, as DNA: TGCGCCAGCAGCGGACTAGCGGAGGCCCAAGAGACCCAGTACTTC. Using reference TRBV5-1 and TRBJ2-5 for the parts outside the CDR3, the full variable domain is KAGVTQTPRYLIKTRGQQVTLSCSPISGHRSVSWYQQTPGQGLQFLFEYFSETQRNKGNFPGRFSGRQFSNSRSEMNVSTLELGDSALYLCASSGLAEAQETQYFGPGTRLLVL.

This clonotype was observed at least ten times. This CDR3 reads CATSRDFQTEAFF. CDR3 coding DNA: TGTGCCACCAGCAGAGATTTCCAAACTGAAGCTTTCTTT. The V and J genes are TRBV15 and TRBJ1-1, with D hard to call. Per germline, CDR1 LNHNV and CDR2 YYDKDF (reference sequence). V lost 0 bases to trimming and J lost 5 bases, with 7 bases between them. The CDR3 spans 13 residues.

This clonotype was detected ten times or more. The CDR3 DNA reads as TGTGCCATCAGTGAGGCCCTCCAAGCGTATGGCTACACCTTC. This translates into CAISEALQAYGYTF. This chain joins TRBV10-3 and TRBJ1-2; D gene uncertain. V dropped 2 bases and J dropped 5 bases, with 12 bases sitting between them. The CDR3 is 14 residues long. Germline CDR1 and CDR2: ENHRY and SYGVKD.

This clonotype has at least ten counts. V and J are TRBV7-2 and TRBJ2-1; unclear D gene. V dropped 6 bases and J dropped 8 bases, with 11 bases sitting between them. This CDR3 has 12 amino acids. Germline CDR1 SGHTA, CDR2 FQGNSA. CDR3 in DNA: TGTGCCAGCAGGCAGAGTGGGTATGAGCAGTTCTTC. This translates into CASRQSGYEQFF.